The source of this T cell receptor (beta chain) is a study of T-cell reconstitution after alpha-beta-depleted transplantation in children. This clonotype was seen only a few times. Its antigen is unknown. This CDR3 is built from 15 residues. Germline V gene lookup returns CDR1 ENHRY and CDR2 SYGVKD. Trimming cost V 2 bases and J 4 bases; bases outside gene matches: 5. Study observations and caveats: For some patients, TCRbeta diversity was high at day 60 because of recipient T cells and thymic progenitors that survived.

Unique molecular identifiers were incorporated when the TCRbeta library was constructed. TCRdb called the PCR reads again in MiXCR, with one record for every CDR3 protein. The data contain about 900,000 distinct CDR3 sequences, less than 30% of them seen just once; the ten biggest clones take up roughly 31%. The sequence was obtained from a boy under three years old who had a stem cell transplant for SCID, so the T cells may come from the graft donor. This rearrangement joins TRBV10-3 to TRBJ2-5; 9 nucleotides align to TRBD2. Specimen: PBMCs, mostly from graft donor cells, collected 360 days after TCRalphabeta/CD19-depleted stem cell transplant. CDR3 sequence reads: CAISEAGGYVETQYF. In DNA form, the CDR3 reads TGTGCCATCAGTGAGGCGGGGGGGTATGTAGAGACCCAGTACTTC.